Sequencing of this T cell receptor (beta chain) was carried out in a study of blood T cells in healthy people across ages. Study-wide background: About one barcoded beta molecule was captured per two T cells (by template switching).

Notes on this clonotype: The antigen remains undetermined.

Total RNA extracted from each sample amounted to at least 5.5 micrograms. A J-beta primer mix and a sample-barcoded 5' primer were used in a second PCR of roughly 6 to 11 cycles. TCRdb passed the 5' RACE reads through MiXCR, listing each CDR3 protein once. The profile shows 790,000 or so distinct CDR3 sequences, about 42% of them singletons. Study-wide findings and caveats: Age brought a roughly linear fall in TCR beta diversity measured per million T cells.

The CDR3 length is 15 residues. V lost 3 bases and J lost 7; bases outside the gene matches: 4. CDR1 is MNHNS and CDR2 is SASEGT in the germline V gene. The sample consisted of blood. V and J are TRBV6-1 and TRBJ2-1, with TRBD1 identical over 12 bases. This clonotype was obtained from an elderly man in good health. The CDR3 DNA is TGTGCCAGCAGTGATGGGACAGGGGGCTGGAATGAGCAGTTCTTC. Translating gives CASSDGTGGWNEQFF.